The clone carrying this T cell receptor beta chain was seen a single time. Its specificity is unknown. The CDR3 runs to 15 residues. V lost 4 bases, J lost 9 bases, and 21 bases lay in between. Germline values: CDR1 SEHNR, CDR2 FQNEAQ (reference sequence). Sequenced by immunoSEQ multiplex PCR; TCRdb stores in-frame clones only, minus some. The sample lists under 50,000 clones; 77% were seen once. The data were taken from a study of PD-1 blockade in mismatch repair-deficient tumors. Study-wide results and caveats: Tumor-resident clones, often absent from pretreatment blood, expanded after pembrolizumab and then contracted.

TCR sequencing covered a few patients who responded to pembrolizumab. The sequenced sample was PBMCs, obtained before pembrolizumab treatment. The rearrangement uses TRBV7-9 and TRBJ2-5; possibly TRBD2 for D (5 bases). This clonotype was sampled from an adult with mismatch repair-deficient cancer. CDR3 sequence: CASSSPTDTTKAQYF. As DNA, the CDR3 is TGTGCCAGCAGCTCCCCGACGGATACGACTAAGGCCCAGTACTTC.